This TCR beta chain was captured by sequencing in a study of cytomegalovirus exposure and HLA in healthy donors. The PCR had 60 Vbeta and 13 Jbeta primers. Repertoires were generated with immunoSEQ multiplex PCR, while TCRdb's copy carries only in-frame clones and drops some. The sample lists 85,000 to 110,000 clones; under 80% were seen once. With regard to this clone: Its specificity is unknown.

Study-level points and caveats: Certain sequence variants were highly shared and formed a cluster, and this cluster was likely a sequencing artifact.

V was pared by 2 bases and J by 4 bases, with 13 bases between. CDR1 is SGDLS, CDR2 YYNGEE, per germline. The CDR3 runs to 15 residues. The chain joins TRBV9 to TRBJ2-1; a possible D gene is TRBD2 (5 bases). Sequenced material: PBMCs. The sequence came from a woman aged 18-30 years in good health and CMV-seropositive. The CDR3 nucleotides are TGTGCCAGCAGCGTCCTGGACTCCCTATACAATGAGCAGTTCTTC. Translating gives CASSVLDSLYNEQFF.